This TCR beta chain was obtained from a study of cytomegalovirus exposure and HLA in healthy donors (dated by TCRdb to about 2017). Concerning the study at large: An earlier analysis of roughly 500 of the donors reported 250 to 350 Gb of sequence data and 120 million or so unique TCR beta sequences from 150 million to 200 million T cells. An early release that covered approximately 600 HLA-typed donors contained around 300 gigabases of sequencing data and 70 million to 100 million unique TCR sequences. The genetic ancestry cluster associated with self-reported Caucasian donors included about 84% of the approximately 410 genotyped donors. The study aimed to test whether cataloging public T cell receptors could reveal signatures of past pathogen exposure. The study used immunosequencing to profile the T cell repertoires of 600 to 850 subjects and linked those repertoires to cytomegalovirus serostatus. In addition to the first cohort of 500 to 850 subjects, a separate validation cohort of approximately 130 different subjects was used. High-throughput TCR immunosequencing, statistical association of individual TCRs with disease status, and machine learning were combined to predict cytomegalovirus infection status. A later analysis re-analyzed previously published TCR beta repertoires from approximately 670 donors and added high-resolution HLA genotyping to study TCR occurrence patterns. In the later analysis, no new phenotypic data were used to find candidate immune exposures; instead, reliance was placed on TCR beta sequences and their occurrence across donors. To decide whether each TCR beta V gene segment behaved as functional or pseudogenic, an earlier analysis of some 540 of the donors relied on high-throughput TCR beta sequencing. Donor age, sex, ethnicity and CMV serostatus were compiled together with the repertoire data. A later genetic analysis took genome-wide SNP genotypes for about three fifths of the 666 donors and used that subset as a discovery cohort. Every repertoire in the discovery cohort had been generated on one and the same sequencing platform. Both class I and class II loci were covered by HLA typing, at four-digit resolution. The number of donors typed differed by locus, with about 629-640 for A, B, C, DRB1 and DQB1, about 500 for DQA1, some 570 for DPA1, and about 450 for DPB1. Roughly 5 DR-DQ haplotypes were handled as single units for association and clustering because linkage in the cohort was strong. Among a few hundred genotyped donors of the cohort, an average of approximately 240,000 unique TCR beta nucleotide sequences were sequenced per donor, around a sixth of them non-productive. General study outcomes and caveats: A further reported finding was that TCR beta sequences accurately predicted the HLA-A and HLA-B alleles for most subjects in the first cohort. The authors suggested that the approach could potentially be generalized to other disease states and immunological phenotypes. According to a later genetic analysis, donors in an Asian-associated ancestry cluster had fewer N-insertions in productive TCRs than the roughly 670-donor mean. According to a later analysis, most CMV-associated TCR beta chains appeared to be HLA-restricted, and the HLA associations seemed to be driven largely by CMV exposure. In vitro tests confirmed that a few of the cytomegalovirus-associated TCR beta chains recognize cytomegalovirus antigens. CMV serostatus was the only immune exposure information available for the cohort. In a later analysis, HLA-associated TCR beta chains were found to be more clonally expanded and to have lower generation probabilities than equally common non-associated chains. Across donors, most TCR sequences were observed very rarely, whereas some public TCRs were present in many individuals. A later genetic analysis associated a missense DCLRE1C variant with V-gene and J-gene trimming of TCR beta chains, and an independent cohort replicated the association. In both the original and validation cohorts, the classifier was reported to diagnose cytomegalovirus status with high specificity and sensitivity. Roughly uniform sequencing depth across donors was assumed in presence/absence analyses, although this assumption may not hold. This cohort had only TCR beta chains sequenced, and the lack of alpha or paired-chain data limited which features could be detected. According to a later analysis, TCR association rates differed among HLA loci, with DRB1 alleles showing the most associated TCRs and HLA-C alleles showing the fewest. Because counts were too low, 15 or so rarely observed V segments, including chromosome 9 orphons, were excluded from the earlier analysis of about 500 of the donors. Correlated functional status among segregating V segments might be attributable to linkage disequilibrium, but an unknown experimental factor could not be ruled out. The 87-base-pair reads could not distinguish some IMGT-functional V segments, including TRBV6-2 and TRBV6-3, so those segments were excluded. In a later analysis, several top co-occurrence clusters were reported to appear linked to parvovirus B19, influenza, CMV and Epstein-Barr virus. Assigning TCR associations to individual alleles was difficult when HLA alleles, especially DR and DQ, strongly co-occurred. In an earlier analysis of 500 to 650 of the donors, most TCR beta V segments appeared in productive rearrangements about 90% or about 30% of the time, broadly matching IMGT annotations. The sequencing pipeline was judged likely to have produced a cluster of highly shared sequence variants as a technical artifact. Because HLA typing was unavailable for some donors at each locus, only the typed subset was used in association tests. In the study, some 180 TCR beta chains were listed as associated with cytomegalovirus. A later analysis associated 16,951 TCR beta sequences with specific HLA alleles at a false discovery rate of 0.05.

A remark on this clone: Its target antigen remains unknown. Base qualities are not provided; no much larger clone lies one nucleotide away.

The cohort comprised fewer than 700 healthy bone marrow donors. At the time of sampling, all cohort members were nominally healthy, though unrecorded immune exposures were likely present. The donor was CMV seronegative and was included in the group of a few hundred seronegative cohort members. Every donor gave a peripheral blood sample, and the peripheral blood mononuclear cells from that sample were used for TCR beta sequencing. Genomic DNA was extracted from the blood cell samples with the Qiagen DNeasy Blood Extraction Kit. A distance of 13 bases separates the germline ends of V and J, which lose 4 bases and 4 bases respectively. Per the germline V gene, SGHDN is the CDR1 and FVKESK is the CDR2. The CDR3 starts with the cysteine, ends with the phenylalanine, and has 14 residues. This entry keeps only the CDR3 DNA: 42 bases, framed from base 1. The library was generated by the immunoSEQ multiplex PCR assay. A mixture of 60 forward primers for TCR Vbeta segments and 13 reverse primers for TCR Jbeta segments was used in the multiplex PCR. The CDR3 region of rearranged TCR beta genes was amplified from genomic DNA by a multiplex PCR assay. On the Illumina HiSeq System, the amplified TCR beta libraries were sequenced as 87-base-pair reads. The authors processed their data as follows. A later analysis tallied 80 million to 95 million unique TCR beta chains across the 600 to 700 repertoires, and around 9.9 million of those chains were shared by two or more donors. A nearest-neighbor algorithm error-corrected the raw reads and collapsed the reads into unique sequences, merging closely related sequences to remove PCR and sequencing errors. Alignment of CDR3 sequences to IMGT reference sequences was used to assign V, D and J gene segments. Each retained sequence needed at least a six-nucleotide match to both a V gene segment and a J gene segment. Rearrangements were called productive when the CDR3 lacked stop codons and stayed in frame with V and J; all others were non-productive. CDR3 was defined according to IMGT convention as the region running from the second conserved V-encoded cysteine to the conserved J-encoded phenylalanine. In an earlier analysis of just under 600 of the donors, sequences lacking an unambiguous match to a single V gene segment were excluded. An earlier analysis of several hundred of the donors classified V segments as functional when productive rearrangements were above 56.7% and as segregating when the standard deviation between donors was above 5%. A statistical classification framework was developed to diagnose cytomegalovirus status using the catalog of TCR beta chain sequences. In a later analysis, TCR nucleotide sequences were compared against IMGT/GENE-DB human TR gene sequences so that V and J genes could be assigned. Using the TCRdist pipeline, a later analysis assigned CDR3 sequences along with most-parsimonious VDJ recombination scenarios. In a later analysis, each TCR beta chain was defined by its CDR3 amino acid sequence together with its V-gene family, and reads without a unique V-gene family were excluded. As a way to deal with suspected cross-contamination and a sequencing artifact, a later analysis dropped under 600 nucleotide sequences that were highly shared and had low generation probability. In a later analysis, a clonal expansion index was calculated for each public chain from normalized within-repertoire ranks of inferred template counts. Generation probabilities in a later analysis came from a VDJ recombination model fitted to out-of-frame rearrangements, and those results were checked against IGoR. Hypergeometric tests were used in a later analysis to score TCR-TCR, TCR-HLA and TCR-CMV co-occurrence, with a repertoire-size bias correction applied to the TCR pairs. False discovery rates were estimated in a later analysis by permuting HLA or CMV assignments 20 times. In a later analysis, co-occurring TCRs were grouped with DBSCAN, and TCRdist sequence similarity was added when clustering was performed within HLA-allele-positive subsets. For co-occurrence clustering, repertoires with fewer than 30,000 or more than 120,000 public chains were excluded, along with five repertoires with anomalous nucleotide sharing. Held by TCRdb, this immuneACCESS table contains in-frame sequences only and omits some clones. Under half of the omission traces to an unresolved V gene where checked; the cause of the rest is unknown. D and trimming were read from the DNA, whereas the V and J calls and clone size are those reported in that table. In all, the sample holds around 140,000 clones, and around nine tenths of those were seen once. The top ten hold approximately 4.7% of the sample.

The sequence was obtained from a woman under 40 in good health and CMV-seronegative. The rearrangement combines TRBV14 with TRBJ1-2; no D gene can be assigned with confidence. The specimen sequenced was PBMCs. The CDR3 reads CASSPDEGFYGYTF. The nucleotides are TGTGCCAGCAGCCCAGATGAGGGTTTCTATGGCTACACCTTC.